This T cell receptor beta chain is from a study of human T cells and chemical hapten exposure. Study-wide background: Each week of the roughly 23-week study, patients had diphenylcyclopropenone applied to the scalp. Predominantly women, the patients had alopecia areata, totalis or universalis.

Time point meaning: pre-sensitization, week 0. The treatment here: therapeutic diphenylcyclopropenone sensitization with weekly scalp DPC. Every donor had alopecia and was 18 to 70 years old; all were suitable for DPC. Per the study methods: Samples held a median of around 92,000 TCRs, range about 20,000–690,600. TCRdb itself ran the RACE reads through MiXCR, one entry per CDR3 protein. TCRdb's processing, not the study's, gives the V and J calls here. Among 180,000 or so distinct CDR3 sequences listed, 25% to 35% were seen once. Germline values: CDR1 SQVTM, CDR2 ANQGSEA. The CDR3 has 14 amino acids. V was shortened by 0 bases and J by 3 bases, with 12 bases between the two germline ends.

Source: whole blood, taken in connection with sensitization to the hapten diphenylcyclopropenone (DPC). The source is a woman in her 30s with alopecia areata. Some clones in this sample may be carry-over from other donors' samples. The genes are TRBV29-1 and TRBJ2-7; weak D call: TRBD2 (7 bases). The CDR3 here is CSVEDRGAGYEQYF. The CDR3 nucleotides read TGCAGCGTTGAAGACCGGGGGGCCGGCTACGAGCAGTACTTC.